This T cell receptor (beta chain) was identified during a study of cytomegalovirus exposure and HLA in healthy donors. Study-level points and caveats: Among immune exposure information, only CMV serostatus was available. The productive fraction for most TCR beta V segments was about 87% or about 30% in an earlier analysis. In most subjects, TCR beta sequences reportedly gave accurate predictions of HLA-A and HLA-B alleles.

PCR employed 60 Vbeta and 13 Jbeta primers. Sequenced by immunoSEQ multiplex PCR; TCRdb stores in-frame clones only, minus some. The table lists about 160,000 clones, more than 75% of them singletons. On this clone: The target antigen is unknown.

Trimming removed 4 bases at V and 0 bases at J, with 13 bases between. Germline V gene data show CDR1 as SGHTS and CDR2 as YDEGEE. The CDR3 is made up of 16 amino acids. V gene TRBV5-8 combines with J gene TRBJ1-4; D gene ambiguous. Sequencing was carried out using PBMCs. The sequence came from a male donor in good health and CMV-seronegative. CDR3 DNA: TGTGCCAGCAGCCCTTTCAGGACTACAACTAATGAAAAACTGTTTTTT. Encoded protein: CASSPFRTTTNEKLFF.